This is a list of T cell receptor beta chains from one sample in a study of T cell repertoires in cytomegalovirus infection. TCRdb fed the reads into MiXCR, producing one record per CDR3 protein. The sample shows nearly 700,000 distinct CDR3 sequences, 30% to 35% of them seen only once. Their specific antigens are unknown. The sample in question was cultured PBMCs, obtained from culture after CMV antigen stimulation. The source is a human donor in good health (CMV status not recorded). Some clones in this sample may be carry-over from other donors' samples. The CDR3 runs from the conserved cysteine through the conserved F or W. Fields, in order: D gene, clone size, V gene, J gene, CDR3 DNA, CDR3 protein. The D gene is left open where the match is weak. Not every row has a clone size; where given, it reads once, few, many or a size class.

>-|-|TRBV4-3|TRBJ2-3
TGCGCCAGCAGCCAAGAATCGAGACGCCTCAAAATGGATACGCAGTATTTT
CASSQESRRLKMDTQYF
>-|few|TRBV20-1|TRBJ1-5
TGCAGTGCCTTCCGTGCGGCCGGGGGCAATCAGCCCCAGCATTTT
CSAFRAAGGNQPQHF
>-|few|TRBV7-6|TRBJ2-1
TGTGCCAGCAGCTCCCGATCCAATGGGCAGTTCTTC
CASSSRSNGQFF
>-|-|TRBV27|TRBJ2-7
TGTGCCAGCAGTTTAAAGTGGCCTCCTGGTTCCTACGAGCAGTACTTC
CASSLKWPPGSYEQYF
>TRBD1|-|TRBV5-1|TRBJ2-3
TGCGCCAGCAGCTCCGGGGACAGGGGAGCAGATACGCAGTATTTT
CASSSGDRGADTQYF
>-|-|TRBV11-2|TRBJ1-3
TGTGCCAGCAGCTTAGGGCGGGGAAACACCATATTTTTT
CASSLGRGNTIFF
>-|many|TRBV7-2|TRBJ2-3
TGTGCCAGCAGCTTAGCCGCAGATACGCAGTATTTT
CASSLAADTQYF
>TRBD1|-|TRBV20-1|TRBJ1-4
TGCAGGGAGCAGGGGGAAATGGCAACTAATGAAAAACTGTTTTTT
CREQGEMATNEKLFF
>-|-|TRBV12-5|TRBJ2-3
TGTGCTAGTGGCCTAGCGAGCACAGATACGCAGTATTTT
CASGLASTDTQYF
>-|-|TRBV18|TRBJ1-1
TGTGCCAGCTCACCACCGGATAAGGGCGGCACTGAAGCTTTCTTT
CASSPPDKGGTEAFF
>-|many|TRBV7-2|TRBJ2-5
TGTGCCAGCAGCTTAGGAAGGGAGACCCAGTACTTC
CASSLGRETQYF
>-|-|TRBV19|TRBJ2-1
TGTGCCAGTACGGCCGGGGCCCCCACCTACAATGAGCAGTTCTTC
CASTAGAPTYNEQFF
>-|-|TRBV4-1|TRBJ1-4
TGCGCCAGCAGCCTAAACACCTACACTAATGAAAAACTGTTTTTT
CASSLNTYTNEKLFF
>-|-|TRBV6-5|TRBJ1-1
TGTGCCAGCAGTTACGGGAACGCTGAAGCTTTCTTT
CASSYGNAEAFF
>-|many|TRBV2|TRBJ2-1
TGTGCCAGCAGTAGACACAATGAGCAGTTCTTC
CASSRHNEQFF